A selection of T cell receptor beta chains follows, all from one sample in a study of radiotherapy plus CTLA-4 blockade in lung cancer. Clones were read by immunoSEQ multiplex PCR, and TCRdb kept only the in-frame ones, dropping some. The table lists approximately 30,000 clones, 70% to 75% of them singletons, with around 4.5% in the top ten. The sequences come from peripheral blood, collected from a patient treated with radiotherapy plus ipilimumab. Source of these receptors: a human donor with non-small cell lung cancer whose response to radiotherapy plus ipilimumab could not be evaluated. Both conserved end residues are part of each CDR3. The order of the fields is V gene, clone size, D gene, J gene, CDR3 DNA, CDR3 protein. The D gene is left open where the match is weak. Some rows have no size entry. The others give once, few or many, or a class for an expanded clone.

TRBV9	.	TRBD2	TRBJ2-3	TGTGCCAGCAGCGTAGTAGCGGGTGGGGATAATACGCAGTATTTT	CASSVVAGGDNTQYF
TRBV9	.	.	TRBJ1-4	TGTGCCAGCAGCGTAGAATCGGGGCGGGGAACTAATGAAAAACTGTTTTTT	CASSVESGRGTNEKLFF
TRBV19	once	TRBD1	TRBJ2-4	TGTGCCATCTCGACAGGGGACACCAAAAACATTCAGTACTTC	CAISTGDTKNIQYF
TRBV14	.	TRBD1	TRBJ1-4	TGTGCCAGCAGCCAGGGGACAGGCGGAAAACTGTTTTTT	CASSQGTGGKLFF
TRBV6-5	.	.	TRBJ2-6	TGTGCCAGCAGTCACTACAGGGTTGCCGGGGCCAACGTCCTGACTTTC	CASSHYRVAGANVLTF
TRBV10-2	.	TRBD2	TRBJ2-7	TGCGCCAGCAGTGGGGGGGGATACGAGCAGTACTTC	CASSGGGYEQYF
TRBV6-5	.	.	TRBJ1-5	TGTGCCAGCAGTTACTCTGGCAGTTCGCAGCCCCAGCATTTT	CASSYSGSSQPQHF
TRBV30	few	.	TRBJ2-2	TGTGCCTGGACCCTCAACACCGGGGAGCTGTTTTTT	CAWTLNTGELFF
TRBV9	.	.	TRBJ2-1	TGTGCCAGCAGCGTAGGCGAGGTCTACAATGAGCAGTTCTTC	CASSVGEVYNEQFF
TRBV5-1	few	.	TRBJ1-2	TGCGCCAGCAGCCAACAGGGAGCGGATGGCTACACCTTC	CASSQQGADGYTF
TRBV19	.	.	TRBJ1-1	TGTGCCAGCACCAACAGGGTTGCTCTGAACACTGAAGCTTTCTTT	CASTNRVALNTEAFF
TRBV5-4	.	.	TRBJ2-7	TGTGCCAGCAGCTTGGGGACAGACGGCTACGAGCAGTACTTC	CASSLGTDGYEQYF
TRBV2	.	.	TRBJ1-5	TGTGCCAGCAGGAACAGGGCTCTTCAGCCCCAGCATTTT	CASRNRALQPQHF
TRBV28	few	.	TRBJ1-1	TGTGCCAGCCAAAGTGGGGGGGGTGAAGCTTTCTTT	CASQSGGGEAFF
TRBV7-6	.	.	TRBJ1-1	TGTGCCAGCAGCCCTATTCCGGGACATACGAACACTGAAGCTTTCTTT	CASSPIPGHTNTEAFF
TRBV4-2	.	.	TRBJ1-2	TGTGCCAGCACCCTTGACACGAACTATGGCTACACCTTC	CASTLDTNYGYTF
TRBV18	.	TRBD1	TRBJ2-7	TGTGCCAGCTCGGTTCGACAGGGTAGCGAGCAGTACTTC	CASSVRQGSEQYF
TRBV7-9	.	TRBD2	TRBJ2-7	TGTGCCAGCAGTGGTAGCGGGAGGGCCTACGAGCAGTACTTC	CASSGSGRAYEQYF
TRBV2	.	TRBD1	TRBJ1-1	TGTGCCAGCAGCCCCAGGACAGGGTCGAACACTGAAGCTTTCTTT	CASSPRTGSNTEAFF
TRBV5-6	.	TRBD1	TRBJ1-2	TGTGCCAACCCCGGGGGGGACAGACGGGCCTATGGCTACACCTTC	CANPGGDRRAYGYTF
TRBV10-3	.	.	TRBJ1-5	TGTGCCATCAGTGAGTCGGATTCGCCAGGGAGGCAGCCCCAGCATTTT	CAISESDSPGRQPQHF
TRBV18	.	.	TRBJ1-1	TGTGCCAGCTCACCACGTAACAGGAACACTGAAGCTTTCTTT	CASSPRNRNTEAFF
TRBV6-4	.	.	TRBJ2-6	TGTGCCAGCAGTGAAGAGACAGGGGCCAACGTCCTGACTTTC	CASSEETGANVLTF
TRBV18	.	.	TRBJ2-1	TGTGCCAGCTCACCACCGCAGGGCGATGAGCAGTTCTTC	CASSPPQGDEQFF
TRBV6-5	.	.	TRBJ2-7	TGTGCCAGCAGTGGATATGGGACAAGCTCCTACGAGCAGTACTTC	CASSGYGTSSYEQYF
TRBV28	.	.	TRBJ2-2	TGTGCCAGCTTGGATGCGACTACTTTCGGGGAGCTGTTTTTT	CASLDATTFGELFF